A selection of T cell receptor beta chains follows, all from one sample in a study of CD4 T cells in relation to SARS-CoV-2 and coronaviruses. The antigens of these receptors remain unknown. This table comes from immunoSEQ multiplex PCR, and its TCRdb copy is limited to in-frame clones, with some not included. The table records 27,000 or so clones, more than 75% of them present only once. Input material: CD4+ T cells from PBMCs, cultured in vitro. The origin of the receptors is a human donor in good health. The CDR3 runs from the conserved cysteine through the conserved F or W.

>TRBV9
CASSVGGISYNSPLHF
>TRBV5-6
CASSLWGTGGRYGYTF
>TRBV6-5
CASRAGTGSSYEQYF
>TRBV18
CASSLGQDSNQPQHF
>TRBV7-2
CASSMLPGQAYYGYTF
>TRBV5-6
CASSLLVTGIQETQYF
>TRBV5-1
CASSLAGQYQETQYF
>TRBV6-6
CASTDRGRFSQPQHF
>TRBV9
CASSVAVGSRETQYF
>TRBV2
CASSAQTSGEKLFF
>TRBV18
CASSPVETGRTEAFF
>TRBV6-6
CASSPGPGGSSPLHF
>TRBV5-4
CASSLQGGTYNEQFF
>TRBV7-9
CASTRSGGGTNEKLFF
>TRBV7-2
CASSFFNSPLHF
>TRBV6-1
CASRMTGVGQPQHF
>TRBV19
CASSINPAGQGFNEQFF
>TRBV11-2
CASSWGSGDQPQHF
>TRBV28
CASSLHRGNGYTF
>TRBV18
CASSPRTGTENTEAFF
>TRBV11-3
CASSLESSGEYEQYF
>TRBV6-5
CASSSPGSDSPLHF
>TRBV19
CASTLATGSSYEQYF
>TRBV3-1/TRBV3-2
CASSLSGGANTEAFF
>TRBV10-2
CASSERGAFGKETQYF
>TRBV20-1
CRPSRDGEQFF
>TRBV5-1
CASSAGTSGSHEQFF
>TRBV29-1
CSVGGSSYEQYF
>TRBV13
CASSSGQLNSPLHF
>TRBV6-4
CASSAGDTGELFF
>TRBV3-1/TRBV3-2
CASSRTSGTDTQYF
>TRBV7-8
CASSLERLLHKETQYF
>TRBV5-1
CASSLGGTGTYEQYF
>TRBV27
CASSLTSGRAGELFF
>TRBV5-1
CASSTGTVNTEAFF
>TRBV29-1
CSVVQSSYNEQFF
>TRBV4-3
CASSQDPGGYSGANVLTF
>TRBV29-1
CSVEGAGDNEQFF
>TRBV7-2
CASSRYSTGTYEQYF
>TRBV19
CASSRLVGDYGYTF
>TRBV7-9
CASSSNALGGGSETQYF
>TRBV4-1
CASSQWAQETQYF
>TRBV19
CASSMIWTPLSGANVLTF
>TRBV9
CASSPGWAANTEAFF
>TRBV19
CASSTGPRETQYF
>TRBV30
CAWSVVGQGREKLFF
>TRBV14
CASSPLGGQPNEQFF
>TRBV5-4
CASSYKGTNTGELFF